This T cell receptor beta chain derives from a study of cytomegalovirus exposure and HLA in healthy donors. Germline values: CDR1 SGDLS, CDR2 YYNGEE. V dropped 0 bases and J dropped 1; count of bases not matched to a gene: 9. The CDR3 length is 17 residues. Amplification used 60 Vbeta primers and 13 Jbeta primers. Using immunoSEQ multiplex PCR, the repertoire was profiled, and TCRdb retains in-frame clones only, with some absent. The data show over 60,000 clones, roughly 70% seen once. Sequenced: PBMCs. The chain couples TRBV9 to TRBJ2-5, with TRBD2 identical over 7 bases. The sequence was obtained from a male donor in good health and CMV-seropositive. CDR3 protein: CASSVGAGLAVQETQYF. DNA of the CDR3: TGTGCCAGCAGCGTAGGGGCCGGTCTAGCGGTCCAAGAGACCCAGTACTTC.